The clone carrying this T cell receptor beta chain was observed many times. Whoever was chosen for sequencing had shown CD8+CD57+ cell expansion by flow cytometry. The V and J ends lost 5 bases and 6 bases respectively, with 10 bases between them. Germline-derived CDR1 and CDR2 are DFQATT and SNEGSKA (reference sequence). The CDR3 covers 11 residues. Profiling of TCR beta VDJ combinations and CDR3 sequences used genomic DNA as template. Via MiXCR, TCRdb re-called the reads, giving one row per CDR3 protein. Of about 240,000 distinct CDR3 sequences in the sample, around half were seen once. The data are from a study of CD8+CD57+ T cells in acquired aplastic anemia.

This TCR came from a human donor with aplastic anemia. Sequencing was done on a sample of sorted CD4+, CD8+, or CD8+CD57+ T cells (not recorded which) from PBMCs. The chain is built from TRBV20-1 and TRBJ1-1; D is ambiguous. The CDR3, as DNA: TGCAGTGCTCGAGTCAATTCTGAAGCTTTCTTT. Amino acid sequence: CSARVNSEAFF.